This T cell receptor (beta chain) was sequenced during a study of T-cell memory formation after mild COVID-19 (dated by TCRdb to the early 2020s). Background for the entire study: TCR sequence clusters from the two donors were found to be largely donor specific. T-cell clones expanding and contracting after mild COVID-19 in a couple of donors were tracked by longitudinal TCRalpha and TCRbeta repertoire sequencing. Two young, previously healthy adult volunteers, one female and one male, were included in the cohort.

This clonotype was seen only a few times. Which antigen it targets is not known. No much larger clonotype is one base removed from it; base qualities were not supplied. Overall study outcomes, separate from this receptor: The detection of some responding clones in pre-infection memory suggests that pre-existing cross-reactive memory T cells joined the SARS-CoV-2 response. Balanced CD4/CD8 phenotypes were observed for clones contracting from day 15 to 85, whereas a bias towards CD4+ was observed for a second wave of clones expanding from day 15 to 37. Whether the second-wave clones peaking on day 37 were SARS-CoV-2 specific was not confirmed. Only a couple of mild cases were covered by the study, and larger cohorts that include severe cases with pre-infection samples were considered necessary. Contracting CD4+ clones turned up mainly in the CM and EM memory subsets, whereas EMRA was where CD8+ clones were enriched.

Ficoll-Paque density gradient centrifugation was used to isolate PBMCs. The run used an Illumina NovaSeq 6000. TCRalpha and TCRbeta cDNA libraries were constructed by 5'RACE with constant-segment primers, with sample barcodes and unique molecular identifiers being introduced. Trizol reagent was used to extract RNA from every sample. Amplification of the libraries took two PCR steps, and the second step added a second sample barcode plus Illumina TruSeq adapters. Sequencing of libraries was performed on an Illumina NovaSeq with 2 x 150 bp paired-end reads. Under the source paper's analysis protocol: Reads were demultiplexed and collapsed into UMI-guided consensus sequences with migec v1.2.7. With mixcr v2.1.11, UMI consensuses were aligned to TRA and TRB V and J templates and assembled into clonotypes. Clonotypes were classified as expanded or contracted when called significant by both edgeR and NoisET, with noise models trained on biological replicates. For edgeR calls, a false discovery rate-adjusted p below 0.01 and a log2 fold-change threshold of 1 were applied. PCA with hierarchical clustering of max-normalized trajectories of the 1000 most abundant clonotypes was used as exploratory dynamics analysis. Each responding clone was given a CD4 or CD8 phenotype based on the CD4+ and CD8+ repertoires, which had been sequenced separately. Through fastp at Q25 and MiXCR, TCRdb rebuilt clones from the public reads, retaining in-frame beta chains. Each CDR3 protein gets just one entry, which takes the most common genes and DNA from the rows behind it. Clone size and V and J calls follow TCRdb, not the original study. Across this sample there are under 450,000 distinct CDR3 sequences, with around 20% seen only once. The ten largest make up under 25% of the sample.

The receptor's source is a man aged 18 to 29 who had mild COVID-19 (a few samples of this study predate the infection). The sample titles of this study are shuffled in the database, so cell type and time point are left out; the donor was told from shared clones. Sequencing was carried out using PBMCs or a T cell subset sorted from them (not recorded which).

The CDR3 protein is CASSPATWRVPDTQYF. The base sequence is TGTGCCAGCTCACCAGCCACATGGAGGGTGCCAGATACGCAGTATTTT. The chain is encoded by TRBV18 joined to TRBJ2-3, with a tentative D gene TRBD2 over 6 matching bases. Including the terminal cysteine and phenylalanine, the CDR3 comprises 16 residues. The read is trimmed to its CDR3 DNA, 48 bases read in frame from base 1. A distance of 16 bases separates the germline ends of V and J, which lose 2 bases and 4 bases respectively. CDR1 is given as KGHSH and CDR2 as LQKENI, both from the germline V gene.